This entry lists 27 T cell receptor beta chains sequenced from one sample in a study of blood T cell repertoires in COVID-19. The assay was immunoSEQ multiplex PCR, and TCRdb's table has in-frame clones only and misses some. The repertoire holds around 120,000 clones, with 78% as singletons. Sample: peripheral blood. These receptors were collected from a man in his 70s with acute or convalescent COVID-19.

The genes are TRBV3-1 (or the pseudogene TRBV3-2) and TRBJ1-2; 9 nucleotides agree with TRBD1. V lost 4 bases to trimming and J lost 4 bases; unmatched junction nucleotides: 4. Germline V gene sequence: CDR1 LGHDT, CDR2 YNNKEL (reference sequence). This CDR3 region has 14 residues. CDR3 in DNA: TGTGCCAGCAGCCCGACAGGGGGGCTCTATGGCTACACCTTC. It is translated as CASSPTGGLYGYTF.

J is TRBJ2-7 and V is TRBV5-1; 9 bases agree with TRBD1. After removal of 4 bases from V and 6 bases from J, the junction contained 8 bases not matched to a gene. Germline loops: CDR1 SGHRS, CDR2 YFSETQ. This CDR3 has 14 residues. As DNA, the CDR3 is TGCGCCAGCAGCACCGGGACAGGGAGGGGCGAGCAGTACTTC. This encodes CASSTGTGRGEQYF.

The chain carries TRBV5-4 and TRBJ2-7, with 14 bases identical to TRBD2. The CDR3 sequence is 15 residues long. V lost 3 bases and J lost 8; bases outside the gene matches: 7. CDR1 is SGHNT, CDR2 YYREEE, per germline (reference sequence). The chain's CDR3 is CASSSRTSGGNKQYF. In DNA form, the CDR3 reads TGTGCCAGCAGCTCGCGGACTAGCGGGGGGAACAAGCAGTACTTC.

The V call is TRBV5-8, the J call TRBJ1-5, with D unresolved. Trimming cost V 4 bases and J 1 base, with 6 bases left between them. CDR3 length: 13 residues. CDR1 and CDR2 from the germline V gene are SGHTS and YDEGEE. The CDR3 loop is CASSIQSNQPQHF. The CDR3 bases are TGTGCCAGCAGCATCCAGAGCAATCAGCCCCAGCATTTT.

The chain carries TRBV2 and TRBJ1-4; D is perhaps TRBD1 (6 bases). Germline V gene data show CDR1 as SNHLY and CDR2 as FYNNEI. Trimming stripped 6 bases from V and 8 bases from J, with 19 bases between. The CDR3 totals 15 residues. The CDR3 DNA reads as TGTGCCAGCAGGAAAACAGGGCTCCCGAGGGAAAAACTGTTTTTT. It is translated as CASRKTGLPREKLFF.

The sample holds one count of this clone. The chain combines TRBV3-1 (or the pseudogene TRBV3-2) with TRBJ1-5, with D hard to call. CDR3 length: 16 residues. V lost 5 bases to trimming and J lost 0 bases, with 14 bases between them. Germline V gene sequence: CDR1 LGHDT, CDR2 YNNKEL (reference sequence). CDR3 in DNA: TGTGCCAGCAGCTTCCCCTCGGGTAATAGCAATCAGCCCCAGCATTTT. Its protein is CASSFPSGNSNQPQHF.

This clone turned up a few times. This chain uses TRBV30 with TRBJ1-2, with TRBD1 as a possible D gene (6 bases). V was shortened by 4 bases and J by 4 bases, with 10 bases between the two germline ends. This CDR3 is 12 amino acids long. Germline V gene data show CDR1 as GTSNPN and CDR2 as SVGIG (reference sequence). The CDR3 DNA reads TGTGCCTGGATACAGGGTAGCTATGGCTACACCTTC. It translates to CAWIQGSYGYTF.

Regarding this clone: This CDR3 is also generated by other DNA sequences in the sample. This rearrangement joins TRBV19 to TRBJ1-2, with 10 bases that match TRBD1. This CDR3 region has 14 residues. CDR1 and CDR2 from the germline V gene are LNHDA and SQIVND (reference sequence). The V and J ends lost 4 bases and 5 bases, in that order; junction bases with no gene match: 4. CDR3 amino acids: CASSTTGGNYGYTF. The CDR3, as DNA: TGTGCCAGTAGTACGACAGGGGGCAATTATGGCTACACCTTC.

V is TRBV4-1 and J is TRBJ1-6, with 7 bases lining up with TRBD1. With V trimmed by 0 bases and J by 9 bases, 11 bases remained unmatched. Germline values: CDR1 MGHRA, CDR2 YSYEKL. CDR3 length: 17 residues. CDR3 sequence: CASSQELSQGRVSPLHF. DNA of the CDR3: TGCGCCAGCAGCCAAGAACTCTCACAGGGGAGAGTTTCACCCCTCCACTTT.

This sequence joins TRBV18 and TRBJ2-7, with 7 bases matching TRBD1. The ends lost 3 bases at V and 0 bases at J; junction bases unmatched: 2. Per germline, CDR1 KGHSH and CDR2 LQKENI. The CDR3 totals 14 residues. The CDR3 region has the DNA TGTGCCAGCTCACCTACAGGGGCCTCCTACGAGCAGTACTTC. Translating it yields CASSPTGASYEQYF. Full variable domain (remainder filled in from reference TRBV18 and TRBJ2-7): NAGVMQNPRHLVRRRGQEARLRCSPMKGHSHVYWYRQLPEEGLKFMVYLQKENIIDESGMPKERFSAEFPKEGPSILRIQQVVRGDSAAYFCASSPTGASYEQYFGPGTRLTVT.

The rearrangement uses TRBV3-1 (or the pseudogene TRBV3-2) and TRBJ2-7; TRBD2 aligns across 12 bases. CDR1 and CDR2 (germline): LGHDT, YNNKEL (reference sequence). This CDR3 is 14 amino acids long. J was trimmed by 3 bases and V by 6 bases; bases with no gene match: 3. CDR3 residues: CASSMTSGGYEQYF. Here the CDR3 DNA reads TGTGCCAGCAGTATGACTAGCGGGGGCTACGAGCAGTACTTC.

V gene TRBV5-1 combines with J gene TRBJ1-1, with D tentatively TRBD1 (6 bases). Trimming took 3 bases from V and 4 from J, leaving 10 bases between them. CDR3 length: 13 amino acids. Germline loops: CDR1 SGHRS, CDR2 YFSETQ. The CDR3 loop is CASSYEGVTEAFF. CDR3 nucleotide sequence: TGCGCCAGCAGCTATGAGGGGGTCACTGAAGCTTTCTTT.

The chain links TRBV24-1 to TRBJ1-2, with 7 bases fitting TRBD1. Trimming removed 2 bases from V and 4 bases from J; junction bases left unmatched: 3. CDR3 length: 14 residues. Germline assignment: CDR1 KGHDR and CDR2 SFDVKD. CDR3 amino acids: CATSDSRQGYGYTF. CDR3 bases: TGTGCCACCAGTGATTCAAGACAGGGCTATGGCTACACCTTC.

This sequence joins TRBV29-1 and TRBJ1-4; D is unclear. This CDR3 has 13 amino acids. CDR1 SQVTM and CDR2 ANQGSEA come from the germline V gene. The V end was cut by 4 bases, the J end by 5 bases, with 11 bases between. The CDR3 nucleotides read TGCAGCGTTGTGTCCAGATTCAATGAAAAACTGTTTTTT. Its protein is CSVVSRFNEKLFF.

This clone came up once. This rearrangement joins TRBV6-5 to TRBJ1-2; D gene ambiguous. Trimming removed 5 bases at V and 0 bases at J, with 7 bases between. The CDR3 loop spans 13 amino acids. Germline lookup yields CDR1 MNHEY and CDR2 SVGAGI. CDR3 amino acids: CASSPTANYGYTF. CDR3 in DNA: TGTGCCAGCAGTCCTACAGCTAACTATGGCTACACCTTC.

The rearrangement uses TRBV18 and TRBJ1-1, with D uncertain. V dropped 0 bases and J dropped 4 bases, with 12 bases sitting between them. The CDR3 sequence is 15 residues long. Germline CDR1 KGHSH, CDR2 LQKENI. The CDR3 DNA follows: TGTGCCAGCTCACCACCCTCGGGAAGAGGCACTGAAGCTTTCTTT. Translation: CASSPPSGRGTEAFF. The full variable domain, in which reference TRBV18 and TRBJ1-1 provide the parts outside the CDR3, is NAGVMQNPRHLVRRRGQEARLRCSPMKGHSHVYWYRQLPEEGLKFMVYLQKENIIDESGMPKERFSAEFPKEGPSILRIQQVVRGDSAAYFCASSPPSGRGTEAFFGQGTRLTVV.

The chain employs TRBV2 and TRBJ1-1, with 9 bases matching TRBD1. There are 16 residues in the CDR3. CDR1 and CDR2 (germline): SNHLY, FYNNEI. J gave up 3 bases and V 6 bases, and 11 bases lay outside the gene matches. CDR3 protein: CASSSRDRVEDTEAFF. CDR3 bases: TGTGCCAGCAGCTCCCGGGACAGGGTCGAGGACACTGAAGCTTTCTTT.

The CDR3 DNA is TGTGCCAGCAGTAAGACAGGCGCAGCCGCGAGTCATTTT. Protein product: CASSKTGAAASHF. The V and J genes are TRBV7-2 and TRBJ1-5; maybe TRBD1 (6 bases). The CDR3 sequence is 13 residues long. Per the germline V gene, CDR1 is SGHTA and CDR2 is FQGNSA. Trimming shortened V by 6 bases and J by 16 bases, and 22 bases separated the two germline ends.

This clone is a singleton in its sample. The rearrangement joins TRBV10-3 to TRBJ1-6, with 7 bases that match TRBD1. Germline V gene sequence: CDR1 ENHRY, CDR2 SYGVKD. The CDR3 is 15 amino acids. V was clipped by 9 bases and J by 5 bases; unmatched bases: 10. CDR3 DNA sequence: TGTGCCATTAATTCCGGGACAGAGAATAATTCACCCCTCCACTTT. It translates to CAINSGTENNSPLHF.

The chain carries TRBV4-2 and TRBJ1-1; D gene uncertain. This CDR3 is 15 amino acids long. CDR1 and CDR2 (germline): LGHNA, YNFKEQ. V lost 3 bases and J lost 2, with 13 bases in between. CDR3 region: CASSHHGSGNTEAFF. The DNA for the CDR3 is TGTGCCAGCAGCCACCACGGGAGTGGAAACACTGAAGCTTTCTTT.

This CDR3 reads CASSGLAGEDTQYF. The CDR3 DNA reads TGCGCCAGCAGCGGTTTAGCGGGGGAGGATACGCAGTATTTT. This chain uses TRBV5-1 with TRBJ2-3; the match to TRBD2 covers 9 bases. J was trimmed by 6 bases and V by 4 bases; bases with no gene match: 6. The length of the CDR3 is 14 residues. Looked up from germline, CDR1 is SGHRS and CDR2 is YFSETQ.

The chain employs TRBV5-1 and TRBJ1-1; 9 bases match TRBD1. The CDR3 is made up of 15 amino acids. From germline, CDR1 is SGHRS and CDR2 YFSETQ. With 4 bases clipped from V and 1 base from J, the junction kept 5 bases outside the gene matches. The CDR3 region is CASSHTGGGNTEAFF. The CDR3 DNA is TGCGCCAGCAGCCACACAGGGGGCGGGAACACTGAAGCTTTCTTT. Based on the CDR3 plus reference TRBV5-1 and TRBJ1-1, the full variable domain is KAGVTQTPRYLIKTRGQQVTLSCSPISGHRSVSWYQQTPGQGLQFLFEYFSETQRNKGNFPGRFSGRQFSNSRSEMNVSTLELGDSALYLCASSHTGGGNTEAFFGQGTRLTVV.

The chain carries TRBV27 and TRBJ1-4; 7 positions match TRBD1. Germline V gene sequence: CDR1 MNHEY, CDR2 SMNVEV (reference sequence). The ends lost 6 bases at V and 7 bases at J; junction bases unmatched: 8. CDR3 length equals 14 residues. CDR3 residues: CASRDRASGEKLFF. The CDR3 bases are TGTGCCAGCAGAGACAGGGCAAGCGGTGAAAAACTGTTTTTT.

The V and J genes are TRBV23-1 and TRBJ2-1; D is unresolved. TRBV23-1 has ORF status, its function being uncertain. The CDR3 runs 12 residues. V dropped 2 bases and J dropped 8 bases, with 7 bases sitting between them. CDR3 region: CASSQHGYEQFF. CDR3 in DNA: TGCGCCAGCAGTCAACACGGGTATGAGCAGTTCTTC.

This clone was recorded a few times. The chain joins TRBV3-1 (or the pseudogene TRBV3-2) to TRBJ2-1; D is perhaps TRBD1 (5 bases). Germline V lookup: CDR1 LGHDT, CDR2 YNNKEL (reference sequence). V shed 0 bases and J shed 2 bases, with 26 bases lying between them. CDR3 length equals 21 residues. This chain's CDR3 is CASSQEMCNCSGPGTYNEQFF. The CDR3 DNA follows: TGTGCCAGCAGCCAAGAGATGTGCAATTGCTCTGGGCCAGGGACCTACAATGAGCAGTTCTTC.

This sequence joins TRBV5-1 and TRBJ2-7; TRBD1 might be the D (5 bases). The CDR3 totals 12 residues. The V end lost 5 bases, the J end lost 1 base, and 7 bases lay between the germline ends. Per germline, CDR1 SGHRS and CDR2 YFSETQ. CDR3 sequence: CASRAGSYEQYF. DNA for the CDR3: TGCGCCAGCAGAGCAGGGTCCTACGAGCAGTACTTC.

The chain carries TRBV7-3 and TRBJ1-5; D is perhaps TRBD1 (6 bases). This CDR3 region has 17 residues. The V gene's germline CDR1 is SGHTA and CDR2 FQGTGA. V was trimmed by 1 base and J by 3 bases, leaving 16 bases between them. Here the CDR3 reads CASSLKYRTEDNQPQHF. CDR3 DNA: TGTGCCAGCAGCTTAAAATACAGGACAGAAGACAATCAGCCCCAGCATTTT. The full variable domain, with the rest looked up from reference TRBV7-3 and TRBJ1-5, is GAGVSQTPSNKVTEKGKYVELRCDPISGHTALYWYRQSLGQGPEFLIYFQGTGAADDSGLPNDRFFAVRPEGSVSTLKIQRTERGDSAVYLCASSLKYRTEDNQPQHFGDGTRLSIL.